This is a list of T cell receptor beta chains from one sample in a study of blood T cell repertoires in COVID-19. Assay used: immunoSEQ multiplex PCR; TCRdb lists only in-frame clones, some missing. The sample has 150,000 to 200,000 clones, roughly 79% seen once. The specimen sequenced was peripheral blood. These receptors were obtained from a woman aged 40 to 49 with COVID-19, enrolled during active disease. Both conserved end residues are part of each CDR3. The D gene is left open where the match is weak. Some rows have no size entry. The others give once, few or many, or a class for an expanded clone.

>TRBV7-6|.|13|TRBJ1-4|.
TGTGCCAGCAGCCCCGCAACTAATGAAAAACTGTTTTTT
CASSPATNEKLFF
>TRBV4-2|.|12|TRBJ1-1|TRBD1
TGTGCCAGCAGCCAAGGACAGGGAGAAGCTTTCTTT
CASSQGQGEAFF
>TRBV3-1/TRBV3-2|.|13|TRBJ1-5|.
TGTGCCAGCAGCCGCAACGGGGATCAGCCCCAGCATTTT
CASSRNGDQPQHF
>TRBV19|.|15|TRBJ1-2|TRBD1
TGTGCCAGTAGTATCTCCAACAGGGGAATCTATGGCTACACCTTC
CASSISNRGIYGYTF
>TRBV12-3/TRBV12-4|few|13|TRBJ2-3|TRBD2
TGTGCCAGCGGCGGGGGGGCGGTAGATACGCAGTATTTT
CASGGGAVDTQYF
>TRBV6-5|.|13|TRBJ1-2|TRBD1
TGTGCCACTTCGACAGGGGGCGGCTATGGCTACACCTTC
CATSTGGGYGYTF
>TRBV19|once|14|TRBJ2-6|.
TGTGCCAGTAGTGCGGGGTCAGGGGCCAACGTCCTGACTTTC
CASSAGSGANVLTF
>TRBV18|.|13|TRBJ1-5|.
TGTGCCAGTTCACCGGGGGCTGATCAGCCCCAGCATTTT
CASSPGADQPQHF
>TRBV7-7|.|13|TRBJ1-1|TRBD1
TGTGCTAGCAGCAGGGGGCCGAACACTGAAGCTTTCTTT
CASSRGPNTEAFF
>TRBV7-8|once|15|TRBJ2-5|.
TGTGCCAGCAGCTTACACCGGGTTACGAGGGAGACCCAGTACTTC
CASSLHRVTRETQYF
>TRBV5-6|.|15|TRBJ1-3|.
TGTGCCAGCAGCTTGGCCGGTTTTTCAGGAAACACCATATATTTT
CASSLAGFSGNTIYF
>TRBV18|.|13|TRBJ1-2|.
TGTGCCAGCTCTCCACTGCAAGAGTATGGCTACACCTTC
CASSPLQEYGYTF